This T cell receptor beta chain was observed in a study of T cell changes during pregnancy in multiple sclerosis. Clones were read by immunoSEQ multiplex PCR, and TCRdb kept only the in-frame ones, dropping some. The data contain about 59,000 clones, roughly 94% of them singletons. V lost 6 bases and J 1 base, leaving 14 bases between the germline ends. The CDR3 is 15 amino acids. Looked up from germline, CDR1 is MNHEY and CDR2 is SMNVEV (reference sequence). This clonotype was obtained from a female donor with multiple sclerosis, enrolled in a pregnancy study. The input for sequencing was CD8+ T cells from peripheral blood mononuclear cells, taken after pregnancy. V and J are TRBV27 and TRBJ2-3; TRBD1 is a possible D gene (5 bases). The CDR3 loop is CASSLTQDGTDTQYF. The DNA for the CDR3 is TGTGCCAGCAGCTTAACACAGGACGGCACAGATACGCAGTATTTT.